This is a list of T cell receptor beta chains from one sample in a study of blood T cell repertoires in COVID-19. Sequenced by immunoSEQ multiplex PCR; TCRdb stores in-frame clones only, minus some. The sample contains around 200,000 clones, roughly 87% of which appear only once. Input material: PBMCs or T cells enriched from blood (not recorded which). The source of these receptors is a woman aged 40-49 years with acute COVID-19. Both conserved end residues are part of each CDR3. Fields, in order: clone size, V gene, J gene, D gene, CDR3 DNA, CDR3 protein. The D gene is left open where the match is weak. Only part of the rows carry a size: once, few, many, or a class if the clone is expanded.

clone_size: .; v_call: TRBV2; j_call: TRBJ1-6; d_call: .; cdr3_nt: TGTGCCAGCAGTGACGAGACAGCCTATAATTCACCCCTCCACTTT; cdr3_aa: CASSDETAYNSPLHF
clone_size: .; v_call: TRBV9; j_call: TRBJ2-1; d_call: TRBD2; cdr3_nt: TGTGCCAGCAGCACCCGGACTAGCGGCCTGGGTGAGCAGTTCTTC; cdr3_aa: CASSTRTSGLGEQFF
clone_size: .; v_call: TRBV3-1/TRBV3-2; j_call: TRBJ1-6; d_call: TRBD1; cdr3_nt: TGTGCCAGCAGCCCCTACCATCCCTTCGACAGGGTGAATTCACCCCTCCACTTT; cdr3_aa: CASSPYHPFDRVNSPLHF
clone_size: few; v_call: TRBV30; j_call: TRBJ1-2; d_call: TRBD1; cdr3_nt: TGTGCCTGGATTCCGCGGGACAGGGGAGGCTATGGCTACACCTTC; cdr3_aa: CAWIPRDRGGYGYTF
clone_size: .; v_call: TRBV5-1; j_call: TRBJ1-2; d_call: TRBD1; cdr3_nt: TGCGCCAGCAGCTTGGAGGCCAGGGGGAACTATGGCTACACCTTC; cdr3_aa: CASSLEARGNYGYTF
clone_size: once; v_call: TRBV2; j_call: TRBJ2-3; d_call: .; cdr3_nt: TGTGCCAGCAGTAAAAGGACAGCGACTCGCACAGATACGCAGTATTTT; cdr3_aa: CASSKRTATRTDTQYF
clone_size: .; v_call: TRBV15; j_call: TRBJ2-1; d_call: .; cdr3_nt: TGTGCCACCAGCAGAGTTCCCTCCGTTTTAGCGGTGGGGGACAATGAGCAGTTCTTC; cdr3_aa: CATSRVPSVLAVGDNEQFF
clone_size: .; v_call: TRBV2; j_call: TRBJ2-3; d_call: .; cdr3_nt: TGTGCCAGCAGAAGATTGGGGGCTGTAGGAGATACGCAGTATTTT; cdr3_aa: CASRRLGAVGDTQYF
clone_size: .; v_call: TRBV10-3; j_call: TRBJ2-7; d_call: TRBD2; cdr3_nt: TGTGCCATCAGTGAGTCGTATGGCGGGAGGGCCTTCTACGAGCAGTACTTC; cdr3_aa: CAISESYGGRAFYEQYF
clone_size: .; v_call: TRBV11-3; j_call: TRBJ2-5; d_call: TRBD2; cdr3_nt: TGTGCCAGCAGCTTAAGAAGCGGGGAGGCGGAGACCCAGTACTTC; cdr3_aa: CASSLRSGEAETQYF
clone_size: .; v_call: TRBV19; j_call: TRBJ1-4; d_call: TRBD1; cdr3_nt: TGTGCCAGTGAACCGCACAGGGGCTCTAATGAAAAACTGTTTTTT; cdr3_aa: CASEPHRGSNEKLFF
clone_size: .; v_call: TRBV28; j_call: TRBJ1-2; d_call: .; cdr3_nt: TGTGCCAGCAGTTTACTTCCCGCGCATGGCTACACCTTC; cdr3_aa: CASSLLPAHGYTF
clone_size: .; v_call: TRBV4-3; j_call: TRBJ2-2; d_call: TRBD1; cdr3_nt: TGCGCCAGCAGCCAAGATCTAGGACAGGGGCCCGGGGAGCTGTTTTTT; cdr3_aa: CASSQDLGQGPGELFF
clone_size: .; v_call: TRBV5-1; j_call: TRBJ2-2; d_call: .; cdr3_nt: TGCGCCAGCAGCTTCGACCGAGGAAATACCGGGGAGCTGTTTTTT; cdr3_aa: CASSFDRGNTGELFF
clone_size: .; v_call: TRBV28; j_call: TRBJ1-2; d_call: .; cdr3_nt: TGTGCCAGCAGTCCAACCCCGGCGGGATATGATACCGCCGATGGCTACACCTTC; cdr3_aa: CASSPTPAGYDTADGYTF
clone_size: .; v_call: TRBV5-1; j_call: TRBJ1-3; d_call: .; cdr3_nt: TGCGCCAGCAGCTTGGGTCCCCAGGGTTTAGGCTCTGGAAACACCATATATTTT; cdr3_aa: CASSLGPQGLGSGNTIYF
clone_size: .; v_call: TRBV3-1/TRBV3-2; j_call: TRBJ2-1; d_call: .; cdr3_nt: TGTGCCAGCAGCCAAGATGTTGATCAGAATGAGCAGTTCTTC; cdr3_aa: CASSQDVDQNEQFF
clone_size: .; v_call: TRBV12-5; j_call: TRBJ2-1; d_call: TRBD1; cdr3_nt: TGTGCTAGTGGTTTCCCGACAGGGGGGTACAATGAGCAGTTCTTC; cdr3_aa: CASGFPTGGYNEQFF
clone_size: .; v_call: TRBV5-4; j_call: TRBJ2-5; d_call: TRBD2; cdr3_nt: TGTGCCAGCAGCCCCGGGCTAGCGGGGGGGACCCAGTACTTC; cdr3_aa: CASSPGLAGGTQYF
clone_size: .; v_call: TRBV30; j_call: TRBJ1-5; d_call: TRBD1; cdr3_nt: TGTGCCTGGAGTCGAGGGGGCGGCAATCAGCCCCAGCATTTT; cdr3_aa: CAWSRGGGNQPQHF
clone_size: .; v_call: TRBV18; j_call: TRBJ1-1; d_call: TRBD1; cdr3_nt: TGTGCCAGCTCACCATCGGGACAGGGACACACTGAAGCTTTCTTT; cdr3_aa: CASSPSGQGHTEAFF
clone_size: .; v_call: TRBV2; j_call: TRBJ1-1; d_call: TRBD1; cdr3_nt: TGTGCCAGCAGTGGGGACAGGGCTTGGGACAAAGCTTTCTTT; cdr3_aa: CASSGDRAWDKAFF
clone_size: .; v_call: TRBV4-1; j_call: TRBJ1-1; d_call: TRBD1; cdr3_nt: TGCGCCAGCAGCCAAGAAAGAGGAGGGGACAGTTTCTTT; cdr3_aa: CASSQERGGDSFF
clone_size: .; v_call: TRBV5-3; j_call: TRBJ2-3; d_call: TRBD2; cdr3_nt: TGTGCCAGAAGCAACGGACTAGCGGGAGCTGATACGCAGTATTTT; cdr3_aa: CARSNGLAGADTQYF
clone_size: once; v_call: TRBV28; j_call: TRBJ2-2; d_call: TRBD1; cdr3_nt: TGTGCCAGCAGGACGGGACAGGGAAACACCGGGGAGCTGTTTTTT; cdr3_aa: CASRTGQGNTGELFF
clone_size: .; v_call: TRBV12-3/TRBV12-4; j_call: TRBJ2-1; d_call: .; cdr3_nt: TGTGCCAGCAGGAGCTACAATGAGCAGTTCTTC; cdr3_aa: CASRSYNEQFF
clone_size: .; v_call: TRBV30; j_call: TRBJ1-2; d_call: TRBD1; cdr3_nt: TGTGCCTGGGCCGGGACAGGTCTTTATGGCTACACCTTC; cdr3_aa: CAWAGTGLYGYTF
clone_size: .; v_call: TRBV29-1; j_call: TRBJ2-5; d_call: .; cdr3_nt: TGCAGCGTTGGGGCCGGACAGCTTCAAGAGACCCAGTACTTC; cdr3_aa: CSVGAGQLQETQYF
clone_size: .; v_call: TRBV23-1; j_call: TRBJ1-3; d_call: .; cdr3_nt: TGCGCCAGCTATCAGGGTTTAGCTGGAAACACCATATATTTT; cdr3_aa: CASYQGLAGNTIYF
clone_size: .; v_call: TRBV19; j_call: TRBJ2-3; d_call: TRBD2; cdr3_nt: TGTGCCAGTAGTATAGAGTTCTTGACTAGCGGCACAGATACGCAGTATTTT; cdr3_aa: CASSIEFLTSGTDTQYF
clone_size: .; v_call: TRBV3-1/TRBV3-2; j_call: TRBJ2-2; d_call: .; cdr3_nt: TGTGCCAGCAGCCGACAGACATCCACCGGGGAGCTGTTTTTT; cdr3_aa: CASSRQTSTGELFF
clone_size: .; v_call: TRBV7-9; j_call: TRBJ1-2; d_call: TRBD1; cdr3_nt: TGTGCCAGCAGCCTGGGGACAGGGTCGTCGGGGGGCTACACCTTC; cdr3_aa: CASSLGTGSSGGYTF
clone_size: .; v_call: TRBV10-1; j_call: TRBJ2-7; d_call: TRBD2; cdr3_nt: TGCGCCAGCAGTGACACTACTAGCGGGAGGTCCTACGAGCAGTACTTC; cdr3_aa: CASSDTTSGRSYEQYF